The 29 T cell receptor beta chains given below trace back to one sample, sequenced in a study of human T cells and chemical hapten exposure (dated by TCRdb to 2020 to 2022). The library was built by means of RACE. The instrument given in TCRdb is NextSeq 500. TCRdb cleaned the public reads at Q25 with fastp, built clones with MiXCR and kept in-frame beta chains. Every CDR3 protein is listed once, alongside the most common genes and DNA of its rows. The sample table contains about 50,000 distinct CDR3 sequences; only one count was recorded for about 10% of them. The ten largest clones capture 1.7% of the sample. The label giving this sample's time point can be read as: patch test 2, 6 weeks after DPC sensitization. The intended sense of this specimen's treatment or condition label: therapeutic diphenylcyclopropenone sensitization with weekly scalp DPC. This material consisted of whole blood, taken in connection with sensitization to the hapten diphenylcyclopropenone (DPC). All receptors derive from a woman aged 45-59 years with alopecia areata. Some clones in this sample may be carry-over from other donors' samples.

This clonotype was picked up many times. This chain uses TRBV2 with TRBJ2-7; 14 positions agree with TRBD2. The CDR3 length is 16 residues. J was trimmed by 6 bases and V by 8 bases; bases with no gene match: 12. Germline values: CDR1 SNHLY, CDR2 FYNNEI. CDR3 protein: CASRLNPGLAGVEQYF. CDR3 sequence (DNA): TGTGCCAGCCGCTTGAATCCGGGACTAGCGGGAGTCGAGCAGTACTTC.

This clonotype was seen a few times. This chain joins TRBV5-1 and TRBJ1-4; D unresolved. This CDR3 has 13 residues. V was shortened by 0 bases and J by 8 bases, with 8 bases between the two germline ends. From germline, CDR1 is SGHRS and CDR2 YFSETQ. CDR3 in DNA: TGCGCCAGCAGCTTGGCCGAAGGGGAAAAACTGTTTTTT. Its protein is CASSLAEGEKLFF.

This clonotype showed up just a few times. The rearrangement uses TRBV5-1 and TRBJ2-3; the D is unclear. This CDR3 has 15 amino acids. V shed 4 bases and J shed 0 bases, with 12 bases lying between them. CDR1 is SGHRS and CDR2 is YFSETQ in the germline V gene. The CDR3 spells CASSAIRSSTDTQYF. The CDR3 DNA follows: TGCGCCAGCAGCGCAATCCGTAGTAGCACAGATACGCAGTATTTT.

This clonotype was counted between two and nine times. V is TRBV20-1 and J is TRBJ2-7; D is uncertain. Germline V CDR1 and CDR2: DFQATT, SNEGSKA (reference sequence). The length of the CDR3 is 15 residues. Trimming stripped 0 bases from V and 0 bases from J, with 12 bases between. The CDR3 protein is CSARDSGYSSYEQYF. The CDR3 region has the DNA TGCAGTGCTAGAGATTCAGGTTATAGCTCCTACGAGCAGTACTTC.

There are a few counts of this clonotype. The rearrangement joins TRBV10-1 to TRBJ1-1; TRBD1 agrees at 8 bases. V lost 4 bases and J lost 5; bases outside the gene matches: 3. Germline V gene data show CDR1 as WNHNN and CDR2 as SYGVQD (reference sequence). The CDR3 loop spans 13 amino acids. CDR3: CASSVQGGTEAFF. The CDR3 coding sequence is TGCGCCAGCAGTGTACAGGGGGGGACTGAAGCTTTCTTT.

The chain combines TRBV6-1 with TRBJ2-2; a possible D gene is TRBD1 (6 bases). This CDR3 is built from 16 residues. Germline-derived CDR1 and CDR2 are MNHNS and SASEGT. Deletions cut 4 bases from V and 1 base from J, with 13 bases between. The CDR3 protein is CASSGDLTGNTGELFF. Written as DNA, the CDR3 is TGTGCCAGCAGTGGAGATCTGACAGGGAACACCGGGGAGCTGTTTTTT.

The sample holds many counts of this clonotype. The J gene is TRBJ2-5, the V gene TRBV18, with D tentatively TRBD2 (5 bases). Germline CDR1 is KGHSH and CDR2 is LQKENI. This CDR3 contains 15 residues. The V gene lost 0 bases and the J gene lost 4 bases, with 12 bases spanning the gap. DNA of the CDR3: TGTGCCAGCTCACCACCGGTGGGTCGGGGAGAGACCCAGTACTTC. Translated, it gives CASSPPVGRGETQYF.

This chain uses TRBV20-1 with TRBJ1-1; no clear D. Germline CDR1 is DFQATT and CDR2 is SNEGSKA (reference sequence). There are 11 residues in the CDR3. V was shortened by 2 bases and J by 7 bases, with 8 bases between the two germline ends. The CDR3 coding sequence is TGCAGTGCTAGACGACGGATTGAAGCTTTCTTT. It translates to CSARRRIEAFF.

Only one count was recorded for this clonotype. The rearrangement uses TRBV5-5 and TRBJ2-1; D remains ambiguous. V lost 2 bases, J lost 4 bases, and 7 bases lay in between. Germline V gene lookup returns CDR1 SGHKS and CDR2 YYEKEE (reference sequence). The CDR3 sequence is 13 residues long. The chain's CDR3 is CASSLTQYNEQFF. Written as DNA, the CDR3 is TGTGCCAGCAGCTTAACACAGTACAATGAGCAGTTCTTC.

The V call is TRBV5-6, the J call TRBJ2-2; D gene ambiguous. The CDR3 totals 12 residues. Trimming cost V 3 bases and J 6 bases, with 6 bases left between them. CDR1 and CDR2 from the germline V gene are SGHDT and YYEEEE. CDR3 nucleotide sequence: TGTGCCAGCAGCTCGTTCCCCGGGGAGCTGTTTTTT. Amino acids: CASSSFPGELFF.

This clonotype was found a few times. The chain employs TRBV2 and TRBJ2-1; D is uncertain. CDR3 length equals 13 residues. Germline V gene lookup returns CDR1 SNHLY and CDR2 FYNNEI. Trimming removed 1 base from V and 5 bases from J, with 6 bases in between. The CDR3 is CASSEDIHNEQFF. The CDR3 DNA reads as TGTGCCAGCAGTGAAGATATCCACAATGAGCAGTTCTTC. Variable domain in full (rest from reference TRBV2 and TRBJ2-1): EPEVTQTPSHQVTQMGQEVILRCVPISNHLYFYWYRQILGQKVEFLVSFYNNEISEKSEIFDDQFSVERPDGSNFTLKIRSTKLEDSAMYFCASSEDIHNEQFFGPGTRLTVL.

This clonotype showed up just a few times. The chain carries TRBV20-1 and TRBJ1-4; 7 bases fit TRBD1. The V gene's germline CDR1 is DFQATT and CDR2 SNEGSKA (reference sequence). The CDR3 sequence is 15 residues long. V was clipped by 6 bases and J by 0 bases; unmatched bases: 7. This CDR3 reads CSAPGQPTTNEKLFF. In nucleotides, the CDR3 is TGCAGTGCCCCGGGACAGCCAACAACTAATGAAAAACTGTTTTTT.

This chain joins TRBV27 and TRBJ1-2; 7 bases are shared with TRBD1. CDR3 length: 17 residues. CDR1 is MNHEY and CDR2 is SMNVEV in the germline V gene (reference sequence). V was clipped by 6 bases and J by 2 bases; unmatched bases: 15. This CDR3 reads CASSPLRRGHLNYGYTF. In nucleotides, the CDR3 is TGTGCCAGCAGCCCATTAAGGAGGGGGCACTTAAACTATGGCTACACCTTC.

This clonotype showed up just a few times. The CDR3 DNA sequence: TGTGCCAGCAGCTTAGGCGAGGCGTACACCTTC. Translated: CASSLGEAYTF. The chain carries TRBV7-6 and TRBJ1-2; no clear D gene. Trimming left V 1 base short and J 11 bases short, with 8 bases between. Germline CDR1 SGHVS, CDR2 FNYEAQ. CDR3 size: 11 residues.

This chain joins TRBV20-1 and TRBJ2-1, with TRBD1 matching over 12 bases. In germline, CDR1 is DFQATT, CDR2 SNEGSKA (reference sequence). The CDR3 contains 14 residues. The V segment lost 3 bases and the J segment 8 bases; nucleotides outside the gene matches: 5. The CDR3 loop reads CSARAGTGGDEQFF. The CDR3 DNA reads TGCAGTGCTAGGGCTGGGACAGGGGGCGATGAGCAGTTCTTC.

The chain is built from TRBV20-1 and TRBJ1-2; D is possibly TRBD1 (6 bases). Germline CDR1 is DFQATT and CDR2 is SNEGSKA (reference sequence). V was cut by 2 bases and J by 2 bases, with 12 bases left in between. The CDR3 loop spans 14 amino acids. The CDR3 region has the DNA TGCAGTGCTAGACCCGCAGGGGTGAACTATGGCTACACCTTC. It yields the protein CSARPAGVNYGYTF.

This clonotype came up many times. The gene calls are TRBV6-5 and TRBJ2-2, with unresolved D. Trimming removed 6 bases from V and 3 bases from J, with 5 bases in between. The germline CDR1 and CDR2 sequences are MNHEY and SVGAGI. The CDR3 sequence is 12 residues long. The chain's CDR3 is CASRRYTGELFF. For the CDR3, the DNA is TGTGCCAGCAGGAGGTACACCGGGGAGCTGTTTTTT.

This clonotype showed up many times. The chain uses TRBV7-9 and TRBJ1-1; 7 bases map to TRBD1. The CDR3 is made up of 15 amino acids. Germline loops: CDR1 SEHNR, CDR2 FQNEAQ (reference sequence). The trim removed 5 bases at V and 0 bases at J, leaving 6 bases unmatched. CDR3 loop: CASSEGGQMNTEAFF. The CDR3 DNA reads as TGTGCCAGCAGCGAGGGGGGACAGATGAACACTGAAGCTTTCTTT.

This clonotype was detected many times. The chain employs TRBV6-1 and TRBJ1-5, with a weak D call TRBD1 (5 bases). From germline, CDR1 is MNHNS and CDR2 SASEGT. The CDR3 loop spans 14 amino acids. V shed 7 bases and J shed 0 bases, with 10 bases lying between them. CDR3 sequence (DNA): TGTGCCAGCAAGGAGGGGAATAGCAATCAGCCCCAGCATTTT. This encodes CASKEGNSNQPQHF.

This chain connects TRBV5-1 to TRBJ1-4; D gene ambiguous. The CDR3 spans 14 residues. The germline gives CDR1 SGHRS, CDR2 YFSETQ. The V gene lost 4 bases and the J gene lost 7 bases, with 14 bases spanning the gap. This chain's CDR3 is CASSAGTDPEKLFF. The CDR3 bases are TGCGCCAGCAGCGCCGGTACAGACCCTGAAAAACTGTTTTTT. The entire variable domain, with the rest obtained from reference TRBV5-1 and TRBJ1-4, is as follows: KAGVTQTPRYLIKTRGQQVTLSCSPISGHRSVSWYQQTPGQGLQFLFEYFSETQRNKGNFPGRFSGRQFSNSRSEMNVSTLELGDSALYLCASSAGTDPEKLFFGSGTQLSVL.

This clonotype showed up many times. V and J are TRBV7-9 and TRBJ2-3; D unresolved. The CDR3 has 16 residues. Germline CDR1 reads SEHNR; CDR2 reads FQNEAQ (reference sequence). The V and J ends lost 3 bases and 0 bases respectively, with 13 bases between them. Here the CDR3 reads CASSFEGRPSTDTQYF. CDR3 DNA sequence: TGTGCCAGCAGCTTCGAAGGTAGACCTAGCACAGATACGCAGTATTTT.

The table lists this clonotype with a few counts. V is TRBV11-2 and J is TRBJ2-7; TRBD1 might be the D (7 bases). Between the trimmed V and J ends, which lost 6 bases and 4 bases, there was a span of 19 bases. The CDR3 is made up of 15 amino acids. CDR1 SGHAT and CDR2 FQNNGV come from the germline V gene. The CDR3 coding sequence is TGTGCCAGCAGTTTCAGGGGGGCAGGGGATTACGAGCAGTACTTC. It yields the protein CASSFRGAGDYEQYF.

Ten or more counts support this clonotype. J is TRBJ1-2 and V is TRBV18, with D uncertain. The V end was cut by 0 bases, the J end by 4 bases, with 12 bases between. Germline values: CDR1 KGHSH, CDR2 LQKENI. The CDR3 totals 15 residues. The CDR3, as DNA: TGTGCCAGCTCACCACCTGGGAAGACTTTCTATGGCTACACCTTC. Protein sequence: CASSPPGKTFYGYTF.

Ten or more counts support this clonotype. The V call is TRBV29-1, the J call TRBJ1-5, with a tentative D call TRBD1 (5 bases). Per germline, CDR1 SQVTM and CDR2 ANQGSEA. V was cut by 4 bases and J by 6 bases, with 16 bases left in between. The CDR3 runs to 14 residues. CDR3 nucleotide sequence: TGCAGCGTTGCAGAGGCAGGGTTTCGTCAGCCCCAGCATTTT. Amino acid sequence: CSVAEAGFRQPQHF. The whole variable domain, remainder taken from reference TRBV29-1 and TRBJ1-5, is SAVISQKPSRDICQRGTSLTIQCQVDSQVTMMFWYRQQPGQSLTLIATANQGSEATYESGFVIDKFPISRPNLTFSTLTVSNMSPEDSSIYLCSVAEAGFRQPQHFGDGTRLSIL.

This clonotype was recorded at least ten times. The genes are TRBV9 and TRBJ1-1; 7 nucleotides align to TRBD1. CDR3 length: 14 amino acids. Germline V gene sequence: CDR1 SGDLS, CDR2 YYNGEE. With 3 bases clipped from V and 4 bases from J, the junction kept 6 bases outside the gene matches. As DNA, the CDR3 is TGTGCCAGCAGCGGACAGGGTGGGATCACTGAAGCTTTCTTT. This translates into CASSGQGGITEAFF.

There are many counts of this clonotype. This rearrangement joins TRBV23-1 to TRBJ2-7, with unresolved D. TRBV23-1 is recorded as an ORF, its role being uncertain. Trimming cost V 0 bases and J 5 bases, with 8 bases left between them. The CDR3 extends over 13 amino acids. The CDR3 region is CASSQSRGNEQYF. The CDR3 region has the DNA TGCGCCAGCAGTCAATCGAGAGGAAACGAGCAGTACTTC.

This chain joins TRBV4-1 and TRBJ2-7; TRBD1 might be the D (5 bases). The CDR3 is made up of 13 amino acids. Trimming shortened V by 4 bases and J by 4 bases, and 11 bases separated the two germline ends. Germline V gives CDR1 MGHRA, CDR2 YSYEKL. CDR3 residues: CASSRTGAYEQYF. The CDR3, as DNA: TGCGCCAGCAGCCGTACAGGAGCATACGAGCAGTACTTC.

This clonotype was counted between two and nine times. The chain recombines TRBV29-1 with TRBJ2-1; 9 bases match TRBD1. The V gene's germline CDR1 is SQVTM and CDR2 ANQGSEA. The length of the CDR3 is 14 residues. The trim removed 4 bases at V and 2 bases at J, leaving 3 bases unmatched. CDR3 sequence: CSVVNRGPYNEQFF. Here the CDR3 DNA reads TGCAGCGTTGTTAACAGGGGGCCCTACAATGAGCAGTTCTTC.

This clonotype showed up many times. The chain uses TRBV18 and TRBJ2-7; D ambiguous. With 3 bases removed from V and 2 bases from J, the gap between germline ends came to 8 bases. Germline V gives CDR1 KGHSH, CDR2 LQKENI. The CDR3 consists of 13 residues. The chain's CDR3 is CASSPGFPYEQYF. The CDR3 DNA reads TGTGCCAGCTCACCTGGGTTCCCCTACGAGCAGTACTTC.